This TCR beta chain was documented in a study of blood T cell repertoires in COVID-19. The V gene lost 2 bases and the J gene lost 8 bases, with 13 bases spanning the gap. The CDR3 contains 13 residues. Germline V gene sequence: CDR1 SGHNT, CDR2 YYREEE (reference sequence). Clones were read by immunoSEQ multiplex PCR, and TCRdb kept only the in-frame ones, dropping some. The sample has about 370,000 clones; more than 80% are singletons. This clone was recorded once. The sequence came from a woman aged 25-40 years with COVID-19, enrolled during active disease. The source material was peripheral blood. The rearrangement uses TRBV5-4 and TRBJ1-1; tentative D call: TRBD1 (6 bases). The CDR3 sequence is CASSFPDSLEAFF. The CDR3, as DNA: TGTGCCAGCAGCTTCCCGGACAGCCTCGAAGCTTTCTTT.